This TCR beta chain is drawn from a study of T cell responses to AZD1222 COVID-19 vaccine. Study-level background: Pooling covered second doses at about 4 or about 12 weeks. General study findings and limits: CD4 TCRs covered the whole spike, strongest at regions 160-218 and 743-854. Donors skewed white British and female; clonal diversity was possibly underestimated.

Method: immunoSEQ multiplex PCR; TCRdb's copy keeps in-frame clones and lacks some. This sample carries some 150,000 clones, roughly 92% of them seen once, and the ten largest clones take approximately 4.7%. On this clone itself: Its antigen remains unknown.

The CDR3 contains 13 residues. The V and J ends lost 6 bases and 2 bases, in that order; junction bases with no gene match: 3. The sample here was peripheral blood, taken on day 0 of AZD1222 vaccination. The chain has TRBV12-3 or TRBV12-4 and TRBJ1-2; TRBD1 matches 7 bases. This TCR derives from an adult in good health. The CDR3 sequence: CASSRGANYGYTF. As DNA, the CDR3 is TGTGCCAGCAGCAGGGGGGCCAACTATGGCTACACCTTC.